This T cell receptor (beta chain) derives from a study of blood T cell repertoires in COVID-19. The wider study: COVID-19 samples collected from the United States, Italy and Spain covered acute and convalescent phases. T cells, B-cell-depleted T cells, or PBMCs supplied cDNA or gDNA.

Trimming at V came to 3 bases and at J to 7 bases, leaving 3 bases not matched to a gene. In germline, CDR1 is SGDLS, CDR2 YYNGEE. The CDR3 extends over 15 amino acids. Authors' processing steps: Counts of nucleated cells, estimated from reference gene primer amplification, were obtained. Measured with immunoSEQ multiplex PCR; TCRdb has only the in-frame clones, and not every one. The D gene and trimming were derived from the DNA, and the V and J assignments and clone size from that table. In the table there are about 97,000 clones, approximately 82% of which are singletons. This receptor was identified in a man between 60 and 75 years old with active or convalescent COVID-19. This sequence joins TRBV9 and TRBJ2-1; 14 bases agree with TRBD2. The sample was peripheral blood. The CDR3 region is CASSAGTSGGNEQFF. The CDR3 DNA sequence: TGTGCCAGCAGCGCCGGGACTAGCGGGGGAAATGAGCAGTTCTTC.